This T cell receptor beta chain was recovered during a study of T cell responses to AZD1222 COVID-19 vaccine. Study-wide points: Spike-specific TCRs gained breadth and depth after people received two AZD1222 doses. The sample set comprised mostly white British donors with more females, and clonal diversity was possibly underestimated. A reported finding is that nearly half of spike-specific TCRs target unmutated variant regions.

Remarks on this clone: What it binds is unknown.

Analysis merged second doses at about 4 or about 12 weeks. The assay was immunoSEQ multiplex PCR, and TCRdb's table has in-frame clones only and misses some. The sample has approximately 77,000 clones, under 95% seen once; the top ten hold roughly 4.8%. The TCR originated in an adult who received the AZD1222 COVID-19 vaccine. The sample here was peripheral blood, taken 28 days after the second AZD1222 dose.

CDR3 DNA: TGTGCCAGCAGCCAGGCCGCAGCGCGAGAGACCCAGTACTTC. Translation gives CASSQAAARETQYF. J is TRBJ2-5 and V is TRBV7-2; D unclear. Germline V gives CDR1 SGHTA, CDR2 FQGNSA. This CDR3 has 14 residues. V dropped 5 bases and J dropped 4 bases, with 14 bases sitting between them.